What follows is one TCR beta chain and its context. The antigen remains undetermined. These data are taken from a study of shared clonotypes between healthy human individuals. Overall study findings and caveats: Larger richness was generally estimated for naive than memory subsets.

Sequenced by immunoSEQ multiplex PCR; TCRdb stores in-frame clones only, minus some. The sample lists 750,000 to 1,000,000 clones; over 90% were seen once. The CDR3 contains 15 residues. V gave up 2 bases and J gave up 0 bases, with 11 bases separating them. The germline V gene encodes CDR1 MNHNS and CDR2 SASEGT. CD45RO-negative CD8 cells positively selected for CCR7 made up the naive population, which excluded terminally differentiated effector memory CD45RA+ cells. All the donors were Caucasian adults who lived in Nashville, Tennessee. Material: naive CD8+ T cells sorted from blood. The source of this sequence is a man aged 25 to 40 in good health. V usage is TRBV6-1 and J usage is TRBJ2-7; D remains ambiguous. The CDR3 spells CASSESFPLSYEQYF. The CDR3 coding sequence is TGTGCCAGCAGTGAATCTTTCCCTCTCTCCTACGAGCAGTACTTC.